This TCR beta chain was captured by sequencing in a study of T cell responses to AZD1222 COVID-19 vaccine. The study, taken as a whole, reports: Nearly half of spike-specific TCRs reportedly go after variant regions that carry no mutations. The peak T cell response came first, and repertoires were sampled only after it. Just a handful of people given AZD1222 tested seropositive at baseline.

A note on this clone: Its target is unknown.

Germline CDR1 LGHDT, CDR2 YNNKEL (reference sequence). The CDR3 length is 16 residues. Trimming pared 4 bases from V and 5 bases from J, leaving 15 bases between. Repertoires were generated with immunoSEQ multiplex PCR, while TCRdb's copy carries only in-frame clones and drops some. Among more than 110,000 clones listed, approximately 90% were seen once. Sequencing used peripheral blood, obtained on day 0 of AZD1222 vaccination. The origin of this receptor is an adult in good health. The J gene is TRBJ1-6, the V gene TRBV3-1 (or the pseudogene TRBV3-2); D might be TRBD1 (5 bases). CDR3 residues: CASSPLWGRDNSPLHF. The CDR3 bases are TGTGCCAGCAGCCCCTTGTGGGGACGAGATAATTCACCCCTCCACTTT.